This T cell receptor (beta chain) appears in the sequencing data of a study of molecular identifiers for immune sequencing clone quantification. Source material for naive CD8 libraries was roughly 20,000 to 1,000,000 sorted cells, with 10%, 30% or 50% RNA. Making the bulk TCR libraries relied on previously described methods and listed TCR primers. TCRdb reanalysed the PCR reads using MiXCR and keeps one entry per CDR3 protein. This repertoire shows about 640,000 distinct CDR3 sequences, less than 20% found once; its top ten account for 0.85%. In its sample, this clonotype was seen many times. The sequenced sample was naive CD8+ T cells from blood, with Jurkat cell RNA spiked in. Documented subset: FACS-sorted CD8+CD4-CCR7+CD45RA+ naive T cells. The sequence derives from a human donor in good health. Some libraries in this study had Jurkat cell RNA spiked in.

The CDR3 sequence is CRATSATGYEQYF. The CDR3 nucleotides are TGCAGGGCGACTAGCGCAACGGGGTACGAGCAGTACTTC. The J gene is TRBJ2-7, the V gene TRBV20-1; 8 bases are a match to TRBD2. Germline assignment: CDR1 DFQATT and CDR2 SNEGSKA (reference sequence). The CDR3 extends over 13 amino acids.